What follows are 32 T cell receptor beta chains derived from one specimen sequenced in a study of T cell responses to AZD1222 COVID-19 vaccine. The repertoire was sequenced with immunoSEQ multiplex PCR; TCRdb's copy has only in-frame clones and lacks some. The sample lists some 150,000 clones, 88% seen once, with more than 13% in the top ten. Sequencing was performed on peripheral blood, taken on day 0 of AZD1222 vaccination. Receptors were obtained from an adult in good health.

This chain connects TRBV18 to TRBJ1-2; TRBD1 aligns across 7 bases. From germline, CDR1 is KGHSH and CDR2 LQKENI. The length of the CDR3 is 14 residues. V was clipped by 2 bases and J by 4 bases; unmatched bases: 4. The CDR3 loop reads CASSPDRAGYGYTF. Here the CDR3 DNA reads TGTGCCAGCTCACCAGACAGGGCAGGCTATGGCTACACCTTC. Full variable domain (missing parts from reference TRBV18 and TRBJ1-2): NAGVMQNPRHLVRRRGQEARLRCSPMKGHSHVYWYRQLPEEGLKFMVYLQKENIIDESGMPKERFSAEFPKEGPSILRIQQVVRGDSAAYFCASSPDRAGYGYTFGSGTRLTVV.

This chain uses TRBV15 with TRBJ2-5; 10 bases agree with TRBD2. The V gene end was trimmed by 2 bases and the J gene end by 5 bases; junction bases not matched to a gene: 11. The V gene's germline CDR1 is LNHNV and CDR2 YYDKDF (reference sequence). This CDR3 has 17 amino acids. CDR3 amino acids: CATSRKFLAGAGETQYF. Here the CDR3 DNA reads TGTGCCACCAGCAGAAAATTCCTAGCGGGGGCGGGGGAGACCCAGTACTTC.

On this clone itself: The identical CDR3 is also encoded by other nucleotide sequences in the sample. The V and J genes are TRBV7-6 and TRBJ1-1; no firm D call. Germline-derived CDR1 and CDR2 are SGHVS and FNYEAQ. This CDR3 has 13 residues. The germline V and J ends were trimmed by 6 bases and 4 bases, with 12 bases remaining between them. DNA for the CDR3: TGTGCCAGCAGTCTCTCGCAGCGCACTGAAGCTTTCTTT. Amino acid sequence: CASSLSQRTEAFF.

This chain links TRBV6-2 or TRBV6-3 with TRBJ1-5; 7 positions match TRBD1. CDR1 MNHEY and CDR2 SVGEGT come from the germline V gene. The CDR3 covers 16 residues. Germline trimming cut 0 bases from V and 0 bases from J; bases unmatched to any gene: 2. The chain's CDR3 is CASSYSTGHSNQPQHF. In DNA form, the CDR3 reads TGTGCCAGCAGTTACTCGACAGGGCATAGCAATCAGCCCCAGCATTTT.

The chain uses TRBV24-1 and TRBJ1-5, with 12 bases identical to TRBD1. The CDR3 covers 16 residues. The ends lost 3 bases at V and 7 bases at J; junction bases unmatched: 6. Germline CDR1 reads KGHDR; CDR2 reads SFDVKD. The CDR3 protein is CATSDTGTGGGQPQHF. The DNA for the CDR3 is TGTGCCACCAGTGATACTGGGACAGGGGGCGGGCAGCCCCAGCATTTT.

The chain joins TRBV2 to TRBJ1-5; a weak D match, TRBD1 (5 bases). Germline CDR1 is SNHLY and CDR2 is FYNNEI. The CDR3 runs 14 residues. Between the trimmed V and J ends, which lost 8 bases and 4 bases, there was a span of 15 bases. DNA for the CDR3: TGTGCCAGCCTGGGCAATAGGGGAAATCAGCCCCAGCATTTT. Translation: CASLGNRGNQPQHF.

As DNA, the CDR3 is TGTGCCAGCTCAGATGTCGGGGGGTCCACAGATACGCAGTATTTT. Translating it yields CASSDVGGSTDTQYF. The chain recombines TRBV18 with TRBJ2-3; 7 bases align to TRBD2. CDR1 is KGHSH and CDR2 is LQKENI in the germline V gene. The CDR3 covers 15 residues. The junction had 7 bases not matched to a gene; V was cut back by 5 bases and J by 2 bases.

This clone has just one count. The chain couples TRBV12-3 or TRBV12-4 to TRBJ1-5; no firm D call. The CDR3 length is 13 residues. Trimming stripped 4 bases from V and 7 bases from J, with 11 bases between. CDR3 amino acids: CASSSHVEQPQHF. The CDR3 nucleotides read TGTGCCAGCAGTTCCCATGTAGAGCAGCCCCAGCATTTT.

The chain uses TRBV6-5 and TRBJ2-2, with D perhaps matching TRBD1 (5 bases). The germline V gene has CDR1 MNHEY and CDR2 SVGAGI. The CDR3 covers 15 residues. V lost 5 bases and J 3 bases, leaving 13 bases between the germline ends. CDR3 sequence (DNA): TGTGCCAGCAGTCCTGACAGAAGGGACACCGGGGAGCTGTTTTTT. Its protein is CASSPDRRDTGELFF.

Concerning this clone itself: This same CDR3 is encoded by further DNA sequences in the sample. CDR3 amino acids: CASSLGLAGGTDTQYF. For the CDR3, the DNA is TGTGCCAGCAGCTTAGGACTAGCGGGGGGGACAGATACGCAGTATTTT. The chain links TRBV7-2 to TRBJ2-3; TRBD2 agrees at 14 bases. The length of the CDR3 is 16 residues. Germline values: CDR1 SGHTA, CDR2 FQGNSA. Trimming took 1 base from V and 3 from J; bases not matched to a gene: 0.

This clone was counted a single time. CDR3 coding DNA: TGTGCCAGCAGCCAAGGACCAGGGGGAGACTATGGCTACACCTTC. It specifies CASSQGPGGDYGYTF. The chain couples TRBV4-2 to TRBJ1-2; 7 positions agree with TRBD1. The J segment lost 3 bases and the V segment lost 1 base, leaving 5 bases of the junction unmatched. The CDR3 sequence is 15 residues long. Germline V gives CDR1 LGHNA, CDR2 YNFKEQ.

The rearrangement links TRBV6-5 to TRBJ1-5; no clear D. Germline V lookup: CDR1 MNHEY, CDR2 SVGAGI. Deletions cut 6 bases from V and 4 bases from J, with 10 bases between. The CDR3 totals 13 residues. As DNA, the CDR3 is TGTGCCAGCAGGACGGCCCCTAATCAGCCCCAGCATTTT. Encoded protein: CASRTAPNQPQHF.

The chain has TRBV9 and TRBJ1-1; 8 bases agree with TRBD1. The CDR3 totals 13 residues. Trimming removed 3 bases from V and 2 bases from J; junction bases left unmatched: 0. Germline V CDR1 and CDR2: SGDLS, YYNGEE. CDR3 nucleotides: TGTGCCAGCAGCGCAGGGGGCAACACTGAAGCTTTCTTT. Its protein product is CASSAGGNTEAFF.

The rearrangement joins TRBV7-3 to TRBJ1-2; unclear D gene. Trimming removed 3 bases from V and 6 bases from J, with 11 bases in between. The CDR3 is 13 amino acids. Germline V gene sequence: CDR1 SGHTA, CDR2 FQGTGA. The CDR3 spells CASSFNPGHGYTF. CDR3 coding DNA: TGTGCCAGCAGCTTTAACCCAGGTCATGGCTACACCTTC. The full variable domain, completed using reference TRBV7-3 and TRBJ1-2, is GAGVSQTPSNKVTEKGKYVELRCDPISGHTALYWYRQSLGQGPEFLIYFQGTGAADDSGLPNDRFFAVRPEGSVSTLKIQRTERGDSAVYLCASSFNPGHGYTFGSGTRLTVV.

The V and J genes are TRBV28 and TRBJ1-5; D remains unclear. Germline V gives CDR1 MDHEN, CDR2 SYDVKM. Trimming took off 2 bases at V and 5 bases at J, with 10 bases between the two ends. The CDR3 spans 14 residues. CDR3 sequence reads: CASSLLGVDQPQHF. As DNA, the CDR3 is TGTGCCAGCAGTTTACTGGGAGTGGATCAGCCCCAGCATTTT.

CDR3 sequence: CASRPTGGASGYTF. For the CDR3, the DNA is TGTGCCAGCAGACCGACAGGGGGCGCGAGTGGCTACACCTTC. The genes are TRBV6-5 and TRBJ1-2; 10 positions agree with TRBD1. Trimming took 6 bases from V and 7 from J; bases not matched to a gene: 8. This CDR3 is built from 14 residues. The germline CDR1 and CDR2 sequences are MNHEY and SVGAGI.

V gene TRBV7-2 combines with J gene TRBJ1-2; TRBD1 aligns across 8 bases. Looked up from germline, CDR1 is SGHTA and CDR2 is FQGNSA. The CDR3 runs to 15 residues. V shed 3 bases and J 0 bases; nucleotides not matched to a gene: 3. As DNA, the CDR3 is TGTGCCAGCAGCTTTGACAGGGGAGCTAACTATGGCTACACCTTC. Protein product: CASSFDRGANYGYTF.

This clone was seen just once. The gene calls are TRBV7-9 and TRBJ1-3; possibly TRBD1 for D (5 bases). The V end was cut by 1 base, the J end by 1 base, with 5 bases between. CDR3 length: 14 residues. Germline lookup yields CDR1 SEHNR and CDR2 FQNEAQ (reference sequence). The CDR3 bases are TGTGCCAGCAGCTTAGGGGGGTCTGGAAACACCATATATTTT. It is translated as CASSLGGSGNTIYF.

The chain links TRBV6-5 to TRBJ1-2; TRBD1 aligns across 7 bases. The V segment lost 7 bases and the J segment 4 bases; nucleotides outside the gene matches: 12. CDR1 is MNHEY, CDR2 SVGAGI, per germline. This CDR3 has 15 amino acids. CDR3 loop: CASTGRAAGGYGYTF. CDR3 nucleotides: TGTGCCAGCACGGGTCGGGCCGCAGGGGGCTATGGCTACACCTTC.

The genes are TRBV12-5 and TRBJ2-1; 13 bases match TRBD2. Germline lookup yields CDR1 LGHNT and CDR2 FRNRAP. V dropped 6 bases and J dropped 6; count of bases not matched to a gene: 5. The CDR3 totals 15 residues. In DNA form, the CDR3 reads TGTGCTAGTGGCCTACTAGCGGGGGGGACCAATGAGCAGTTCTTC. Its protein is CASGLLAGGTNEQFF. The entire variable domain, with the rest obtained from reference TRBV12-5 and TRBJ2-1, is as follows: DARVTQTPRHKVTEMGQEVTMRCQPILGHNTVFWYRQTMMQGLELLAYFRNRAPLDDSGMPKDRFSAEMPDATLATLKIQPSEPRDSAVYFCASGLLAGGTNEQFFGPGTRLTVL.

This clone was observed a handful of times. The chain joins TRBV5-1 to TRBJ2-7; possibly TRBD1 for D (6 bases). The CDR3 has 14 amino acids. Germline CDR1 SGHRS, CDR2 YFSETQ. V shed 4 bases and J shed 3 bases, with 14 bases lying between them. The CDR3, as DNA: TGCGCCAGCAGCGAGGGGGTGGACAGCTACGAGCAGTACTTC. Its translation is CASSEGVDSYEQYF.

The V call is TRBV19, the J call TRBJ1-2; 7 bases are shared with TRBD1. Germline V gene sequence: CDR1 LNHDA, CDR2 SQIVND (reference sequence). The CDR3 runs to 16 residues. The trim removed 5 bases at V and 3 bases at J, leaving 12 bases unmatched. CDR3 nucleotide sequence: TGTGCCAGTAGTCCCGATCCCGGACAGGTATACTATGGCTACACCTTC. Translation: CASSPDPGQVYYGYTF.

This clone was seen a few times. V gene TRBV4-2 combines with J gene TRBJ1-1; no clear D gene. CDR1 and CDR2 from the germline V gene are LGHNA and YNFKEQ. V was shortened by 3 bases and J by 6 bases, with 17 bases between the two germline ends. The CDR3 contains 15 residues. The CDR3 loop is CASSHKDREKAEAFF. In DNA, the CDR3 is TGTGCCAGCAGCCATAAGGACCGGGAAAAGGCTGAAGCTTTCTTT.

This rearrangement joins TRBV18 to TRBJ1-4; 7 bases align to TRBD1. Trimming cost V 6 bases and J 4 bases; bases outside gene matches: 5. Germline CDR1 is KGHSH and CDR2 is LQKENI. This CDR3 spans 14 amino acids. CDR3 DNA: TGTGCCAGCTCTCGACAGGGAGGTAATGAAAAACTGTTTTTT. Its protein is CASSRQGGNEKLFF. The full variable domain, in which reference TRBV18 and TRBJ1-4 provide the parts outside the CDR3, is NAGVMQNPRHLVRRRGQEARLRCSPMKGHSHVYWYRQLPEEGLKFMVYLQKENIIDESGMPKERFSAEFPKEGPSILRIQQVVRGDSAAYFCASSRQGGNEKLFFGSGTQLSVL.

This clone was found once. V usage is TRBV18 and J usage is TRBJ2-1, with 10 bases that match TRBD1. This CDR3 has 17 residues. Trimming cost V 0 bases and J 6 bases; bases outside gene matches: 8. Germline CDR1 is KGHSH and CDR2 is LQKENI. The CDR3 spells CASSPPHRDRGFNEQFF. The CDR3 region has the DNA TGTGCCAGCTCACCACCCCACCGGGACAGGGGTTTCAATGAGCAGTTCTTC.

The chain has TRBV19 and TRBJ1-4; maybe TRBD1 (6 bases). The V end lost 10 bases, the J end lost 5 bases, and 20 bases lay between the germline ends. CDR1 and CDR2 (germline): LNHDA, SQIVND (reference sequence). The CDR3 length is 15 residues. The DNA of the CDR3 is TGTGCCACGACCGACTGGGGGCGCGGAAATGAAAAACTGTTTTTT. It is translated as CATTDWGRGNEKLFF.

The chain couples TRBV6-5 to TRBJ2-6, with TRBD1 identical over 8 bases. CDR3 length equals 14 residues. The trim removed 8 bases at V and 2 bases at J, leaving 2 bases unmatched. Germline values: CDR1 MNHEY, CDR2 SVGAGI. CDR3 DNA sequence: TGTGCCAGCGGACAGGGTACTGGGGCCAACGTCCTGACTTTC. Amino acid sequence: CASGQGTGANVLTF.

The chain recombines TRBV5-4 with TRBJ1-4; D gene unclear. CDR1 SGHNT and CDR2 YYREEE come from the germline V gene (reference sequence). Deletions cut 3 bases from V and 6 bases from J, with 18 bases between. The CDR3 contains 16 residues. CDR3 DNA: TGTGCCAGCAGCTCGGCTGGTGCTGGGGTCCATGAAAAACTGTTTTTT. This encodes CASSSAGAGVHEKLFF. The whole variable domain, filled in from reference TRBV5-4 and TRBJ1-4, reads ETGVTQSPTHLIKTRGQQVTLRCSSQSGHNTVSWYQQALGQGPQFIFQYYREEENGRGNFPPRFSGLQFPNYSSELNVNALELDDSALYLCASSSAGAGVHEKLFFGSGTQLSVL.

DNA of the CDR3: TGTGCCAGCAGCGGGCCCGGGGCGCGAGTCACTGAAGCTTTCTTT. This translates into CASSGPGARVTEAFF. The chain couples TRBV6-5 to TRBJ1-1, with a tentative D call TRBD1 (5 bases). With 6 bases removed from V and 4 bases from J, the gap between germline ends came to 18 bases. The CDR3 is 15 residues long. The germline V gene has CDR1 MNHEY and CDR2 SVGAGI.

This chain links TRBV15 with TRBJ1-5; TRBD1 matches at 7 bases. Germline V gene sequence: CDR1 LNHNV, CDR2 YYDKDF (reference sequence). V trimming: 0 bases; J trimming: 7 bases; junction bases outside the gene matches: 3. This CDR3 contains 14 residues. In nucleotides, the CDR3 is TGTGCCACCAGCAGAGATCAGGGGGAACAGCCCCAGCATTTT. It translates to CATSRDQGEQPQHF.

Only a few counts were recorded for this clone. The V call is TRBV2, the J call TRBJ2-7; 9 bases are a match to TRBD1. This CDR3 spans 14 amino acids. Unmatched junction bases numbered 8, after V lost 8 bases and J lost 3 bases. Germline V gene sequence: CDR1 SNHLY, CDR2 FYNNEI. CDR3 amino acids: CASGKTGGSYEQYF. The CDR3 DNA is TGTGCCAGCGGAAAGACAGGGGGAAGCTACGAGCAGTACTTC.

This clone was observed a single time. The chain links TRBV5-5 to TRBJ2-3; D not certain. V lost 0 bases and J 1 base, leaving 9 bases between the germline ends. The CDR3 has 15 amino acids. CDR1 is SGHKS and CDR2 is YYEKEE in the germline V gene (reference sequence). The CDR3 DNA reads TGTGCCAGCAGCTTGGTTGGGCAGGGCACAGATACGCAGTATTTT. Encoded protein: CASSLVGQGTDTQYF.